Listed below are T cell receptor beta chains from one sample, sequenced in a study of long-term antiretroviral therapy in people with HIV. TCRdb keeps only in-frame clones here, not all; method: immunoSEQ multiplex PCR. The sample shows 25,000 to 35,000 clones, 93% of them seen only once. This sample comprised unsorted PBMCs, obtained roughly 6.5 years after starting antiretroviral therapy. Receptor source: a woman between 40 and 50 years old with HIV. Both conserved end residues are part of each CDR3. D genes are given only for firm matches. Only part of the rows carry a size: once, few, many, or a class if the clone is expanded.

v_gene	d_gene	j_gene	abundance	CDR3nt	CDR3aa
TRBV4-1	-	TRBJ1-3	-	TGCGCCAGCAGCCAAGTGGATATGGGGTTCACTGGAAACACCATATATTTT	CASSQVDMGFTGNTIYF
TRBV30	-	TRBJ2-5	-	TGTGCCTGGAGTCCCCCCCGGGAGACCCAGTACTTC	CAWSPPRETQYF
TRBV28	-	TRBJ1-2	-	TGTGCCAGCAGTTTAATTCCCAGGGACTATGGCTACACCTTC	CASSLIPRDYGYTF
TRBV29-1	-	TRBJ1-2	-	TGCAGCGTTGGGGGGGGATGGGGCTACACCTTC	CSVGGGWGYTF
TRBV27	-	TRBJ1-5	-	TGTGCCAGCGCACGGGGCTCGAGCAATCAGCCCCAGCATTTT	CASARGSSNQPQHF
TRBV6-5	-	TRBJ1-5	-	TGTGCCAGCAGTTACTCGTCAGGCAATCAGCCCCAGCATTTT	CASSYSSGNQPQHF
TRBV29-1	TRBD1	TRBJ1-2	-	TGCAGCGTTGAAGATCCCTCTCGACAGGGATCATATGGCTACACCTTC	CSVEDPSRQGSYGYTF
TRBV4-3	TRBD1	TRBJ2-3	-	TGCGCCAGCAGCCAAGATTGGACAGGGATTAGTTCAGATACGCAGTATTTT	CASSQDWTGISSDTQYF
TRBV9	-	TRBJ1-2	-	TGTGCCAGCAGCGTAGCTACATTACAACAGGACTATGGCTACACCTTC	CASSVATLQQDYGYTF
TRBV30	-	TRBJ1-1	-	TGTGCCTCCCAAAGGCAGTCGTGGAACACTGAAGCTTTCTTT	CASQRQSWNTEAFF
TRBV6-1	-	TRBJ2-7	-	TGTGCCAGCAGTGAAGTTGGGCAGAGCTACGAGCAGTACTTC	CASSEVGQSYEQYF
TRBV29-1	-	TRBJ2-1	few	TGCAGCGTTGAAGGGGTGCCGGACAGAGCCTACAATGAGCAGTTCTTC	CSVEGVPDRAYNEQFF